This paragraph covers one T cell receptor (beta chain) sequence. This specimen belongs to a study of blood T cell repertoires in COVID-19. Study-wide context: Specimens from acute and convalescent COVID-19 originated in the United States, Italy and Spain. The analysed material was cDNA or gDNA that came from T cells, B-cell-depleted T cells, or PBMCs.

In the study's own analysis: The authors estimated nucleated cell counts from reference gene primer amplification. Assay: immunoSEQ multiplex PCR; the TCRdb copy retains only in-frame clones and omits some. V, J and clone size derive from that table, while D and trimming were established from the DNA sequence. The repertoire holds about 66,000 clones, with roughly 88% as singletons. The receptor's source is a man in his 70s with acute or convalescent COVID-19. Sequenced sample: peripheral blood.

The CDR3: CASSLEAGGTDTQYF. The CDR3 region has the DNA TGTGCCAGCAGCTTGGAAGCGGGGGGCACAGATACGCAGTATTTT. J is TRBJ2-3 and V is TRBV5-5; TRBD2 matches 8 bases. The J segment lost 1 base and the V segment lost 0 bases, leaving 1 base of the junction unmatched. This CDR3 comprises 15 residues. CDR1 and CDR2 (germline): SGHKS, YYEKEE (reference sequence).